The clone carrying this T cell receptor (beta chain) turned up a few times. These data belong to a study of chronic HIV infection and antiretroviral therapy. TCRdb passed the 5' RACE reads through MiXCR, listing each CDR3 protein once. The table includes 40,000 to 60,000 distinct CDR3 sequences, about 18% detected once. The CDR3 has 13 residues. The germline gives CDR1 SGDLS, CDR2 YYNGEE. Trimming removed 0 bases from V and 8 bases from J, with 6 bases in between. The rearrangement joins TRBV9 to TRBJ1-6; D remains ambiguous. The specimen was peripheral blood. This receptor was identified in an adult who had HIV and had not received antiretroviral therapy, or was an uninfected healthy control (not recorded which). CDR3 loop: CASSVEVDSPLHF. The DNA for the CDR3 is TGTGCCAGCAGCGTAGAGGTGGATTCACCCCTCCACTTT.